The 29 T cell receptor beta chains below were found in one sample sequenced in a study of naive and memory T cell subsets (dated by TCRdb to about 2017). Results the study describes overall, beyond this receptor: A few larger clonotypes were found in naive repertoires, especially CD8, and these larger clonotypes were possibly memory cells re-expressing CD45RA.

The antigens for these receptors are not known. The library was prepared using UMI-ligation and nested PCR. These reads were obtained on an Illumina MiSeq. The beta constant-region primer was an equimolar mix of two oligonucleotides covering both TRBC1 and TRBC2. The ligated cDNA went through four rounds of PCR with nested alpha and beta constant-region primers together with the SP2 primer. The public reads were quality trimmed at Q25 with fastp and then assembled into clones with MiXCR by TCRdb, keeping productive beta chains. For every CDR3 protein sequence, its rows merge into one entry that carries the most common genes and DNA. This sample holds over 110,000 distinct CDR3 sequences; more than 15% were observed only once. The top ten constitute more than 0.6% of the sample. The sample consisted of naive CD8+ T cells from blood. The cell subset or site label corresponds to: naive T cells, CD45RA high CD27+. The receptors come from a human donor in good health.

This clonotype has only a few counts. The chain is built from TRBV5-6 and TRBJ2-3; TRBD2 agrees at 8 bases. The V and J ends lost 1 base and 6 bases, in that order; junction bases with no gene match: 7. The CDR3 loop spans 15 amino acids. The germline V gene encodes CDR1 SGHDT and CDR2 YYEEEE. In DNA form, the CDR3 reads TGTGCCAGCAGCTTGCTGGCGGGGGGCATGGATACGCAGTATTTT. As protein: CASSLLAGGMDTQYF. Complete variable domain (other parts from reference TRBV5-6 and TRBJ2-3): DAGVTQSPTHLIKTRGQQVTLRCSPKSGHDTVSWYQQALGQGPQFIFQYYEEEERQRGNFPDRFSGHQFPNYSSELNVNALLLGDSALYLCASSLLAGGMDTQYFGPGTRLTVL.

This clonotype turned up a few times. The V call is TRBV30, the J call TRBJ2-1; D possibly uses TRBD1 or TRBD2 (5 bases each). V lost 0 bases, J lost 0 bases, and 30 bases lay in between. CDR3 length equals 22 residues. Germline CDR1 is GTSNPN and CDR2 is SVGIG (reference sequence). The CDR3, as DNA: TGTGCCTGGAGTGTACCCCCCGGGACCTCGCTAGGTTCTTTAAGCTCCTACAATGAGCAGTTCTTC. It translates to CAWSVPPGTSLGSLSSYNEQFF.

V gene TRBV7-9 combines with J gene TRBJ2-7; the D gene is possibly TRBD2 (5 bases). Trimming left V 4 bases short and J 3 bases short, with 13 bases between. The CDR3 length is 14 residues. Per germline, CDR1 SEHNR and CDR2 FQNEAQ (reference sequence). The CDR3 protein is CASSSPGTNYEQYF. The DNA for the CDR3 is TGTGCCAGCAGCTCCCCGGGAACTAACTACGAGCAGTACTTC. The full variable domain, rest sourced from reference TRBV7-9 and TRBJ2-7, is DTGVSQNPRHKITKRGQNVTFRCDPISEHNRLYWYRQTLGQGPEFLTYFQNEAQLEKSRLLSDRFSAERPKGSFSTLEIQRTEQGDSAMYLCASSSPGTNYEQYFGPGTRLTVT.

This chain uses TRBV11-3 with TRBJ2-7, with 12 positions matching TRBD2. After removal of 5 bases from V and 7 bases from J, the junction contained 9 bases not matched to a gene. CDR1 is SGHNT and CDR2 is YENEEA in the germline V gene. This CDR3 contains 15 residues. The CDR3 nucleotides read TGTGCCAGCAGCCCCCGACTAGCGGGAGTGTGTGAGCAGTACTTC. Translated: CASSPRLAGVCEQYF.

CDR3 in amino acids: CASSFPAAPNTGELFF. CDR3 sequence (DNA): TGTGCCAGCAGCTTCCCAGCGGCCCCGAACACCGGGGAGCTGTTTTTT. This rearrangement joins TRBV7-9 to TRBJ2-2; D possibly corresponds to TRBD2 (5 bases). This CDR3 comprises 16 residues. V lost 3 bases to trimming and J lost 0 bases, with 11 bases between them. Per germline, CDR1 SEHNR and CDR2 FQNEAQ (reference sequence). The variable domain in full, with the rest retrieved from reference TRBV7-9 and TRBJ2-2, is DTGVSQNPRHKITKRGQNVTFRCDPISEHNRLYWYRQTLGQGPEFLTYFQNEAQLEKSRLLSDRFSAERPKGSFSTLEIQRTEQGDSAMYLCASSFPAAPNTGELFFGEGSRLTVL.

This rearrangement joins TRBV28 to TRBJ2-5; D not resolved. This CDR3 is 14 amino acids long. CDR1 is MDHEN and CDR2 is SYDVKM in the germline V gene. Trimming removed 1 base from V and 1 base from J, with 7 bases in between. The CDR3, as DNA: TGTGCCAGCAGTTTATCCAGCATCCAAGAGACCCAGTACTTC. It translates to CASSLSSIQETQYF.

V and J are TRBV30 and TRBJ1-5, with 7 bases matching TRBD1. This CDR3 contains 14 residues. In germline, CDR1 is GTSNPN, CDR2 SVGIG (reference sequence). V was pared by 2 bases and J by 4 bases, with 5 bases of the junction left unmatched. The CDR3 DNA follows: TGTGCCTGGAGTAGAACACAGGGGAATCAGCCCCAGCATTTT. Its protein product is CAWSRTQGNQPQHF.

The rearrangement joins TRBV6-2 or TRBV6-3 to TRBJ2-7; TRBD1 aligns across 7 bases. V dropped 6 bases and J dropped 6; count of bases not matched to a gene: 14. Germline loops: CDR1 MNHEY, CDR2 SVGEGT. The CDR3 extends over 15 amino acids. CDR3 sequence reads: CASSGSDRAWGEQYF. The CDR3 DNA reads TGTGCCAGCAGCGGATCCGACAGGGCTTGGGGCGAGCAGTACTTC.

The chain recombines TRBV7-2 with TRBJ2-4; no definite D call. The V end was cut by 1 base, the J end by 0 bases, with 10 bases between. The CDR3 has 16 amino acids. Germline V gives CDR1 SGHTA, CDR2 FQGNSA. This CDR3 reads CASSLEPDIAKNIQYF. The CDR3 region has the DNA TGTGCCAGCAGCTTAGAACCGGATATAGCCAAAAACATTCAGTACTTC.

A few counts support this clonotype. The V gene is TRBV5-6, the J gene TRBJ2-3; 8 nucleotides line up with TRBD2. The CDR3 loop spans 16 amino acids. Germline CDR1 SGHDT, CDR2 YYEEEE. V trimming: 6 bases; J trimming: 1 base; junction bases outside the gene matches: 10. The CDR3 DNA is TGTGCCAGCACCCTTTTGATTAGCGGGGGCACAGATACGCAGTATTTT. Protein sequence: CASTLLISGGTDTQYF.

This clonotype was seen more than once but under ten times. The chain employs TRBV28 and TRBJ1-3; possibly TRBD1 for D (5 bases). CDR3 length: 14 residues. In germline, CDR1 is MDHEN, CDR2 SYDVKM. V dropped 3 bases and J dropped 5 bases, with 11 bases sitting between them. CDR3 sequence: CASSFGDSRNTIYF. CDR3 in DNA: TGTGCCAGCAGTTTTGGAGACAGCCGAAACACCATATATTTT.

This clonotype was recorded at least ten times. The V and J genes are TRBV11-2 and TRBJ2-1; TRBD1 agrees at 7 bases. The CDR3 has 13 amino acids. Losses at the gene ends were 5 bases for V and 14 bases for J; bases not matched to a gene: 12. CDR1 and CDR2 (germline): SGHAT, FQNNGV. DNA of the CDR3: TGTGCCAGCAGCGTTGGACAGGCTGATCGGGAGTTCTTC. It yields the protein CASSVGQADREFF.

The rearrangement joins TRBV15 to TRBJ2-3; 11 bases line up with TRBD2. This CDR3 has 18 amino acids. V shed 2 bases and J 4 bases; nucleotides not matched to a gene: 11. Per germline, CDR1 LNHNV and CDR2 YYDKDF (reference sequence). Here the CDR3 DNA reads TGTGCCACCAGCAGAACAATCTCACTAGCGGGAGTTGCAGATACGCAGTATTTT. This encodes CATSRTISLAGVADTQYF. Based on the CDR3 plus reference TRBV15 and TRBJ2-3, the full variable domain is DAMVIQNPRYQVTQFGKPVTLSCSQTLNHNVMYWYQQKSSQAPKLLFHYYDKDFNNEADTPDNFQSRRPNTSFCFLDIRSPGLGDTAMYLCATSRTISLAGVADTQYFGPGTRLTVL.

The chain carries TRBV28 and TRBJ2-5, with D unclear. Germline V gene sequence: CDR1 MDHEN, CDR2 SYDVKM. V shed 2 bases and J shed 0 bases, with 13 bases lying between them. The CDR3 extends over 16 amino acids. CDR3 loop: CASSLILDPNQETQYF. The CDR3 DNA is TGTGCCAGCAGTTTAATCTTGGATCCGAACCAAGAGACCCAGTACTTC.

J is TRBJ2-3 and V is TRBV20-1, with D perhaps matching TRBD1 (5 bases). The CDR3 sequence is 12 residues long. The V end lost 2 bases, the J end lost 6 bases, and 9 bases lay between the germline ends. CDR1 DFQATT and CDR2 SNEGSKA come from the germline V gene (reference sequence). The CDR3: CSARPGLDTQYF. The CDR3 nucleotides read TGCAGTGCTAGACCAGGGTTGGATACGCAGTATTTT.

The chain combines TRBV27 with TRBJ2-1; 7 nucleotides line up with TRBD2. Germline assignment: CDR1 MNHEY and CDR2 SMNVEV (reference sequence). The CDR3 totals 17 residues. The trim removed 7 bases at V and 1 base at J, leaving 13 bases unmatched. CDR3 loop: CASTLSGTSVSYNEQFF. In nucleotides, the CDR3 is TGTGCCAGCACCCTTAGCGGCACTAGCGTGTCCTACAATGAGCAGTTCTTC.

The chain has TRBV7-9 and TRBJ2-3; TRBD1 aligns across 7 bases. The junction had 5 bases not matched to a gene; V was cut back by 0 bases and J by 5 bases. The germline V gene encodes CDR1 SEHNR and CDR2 FQNEAQ (reference sequence). The CDR3 runs to 15 residues. CDR3 DNA sequence: TGTGCCAGCAGCTTAGCAGGGGGCGCCGGAGATACGCAGTATTTT. This gives the protein CASSLAGGAGDTQYF.

The rearrangement links TRBV12-3 or TRBV12-4 to TRBJ2-2; perhaps TRBD1 as D (6 bases). The CDR3 contains 14 residues. Trimming pared 5 bases from V and 3 bases from J, leaving 10 bases between. The CDR3 sequence: CASSPTGYTGELFF. CDR3 bases: TGTGCCAGCAGTCCGACAGGCTACACCGGGGAGCTGTTTTTT.

This clonotype showed up just a few times. This chain joins TRBV28 and TRBJ2-7; a weak D match, TRBD2 (7 bases). V was clipped by 4 bases and J by 2 bases, with 9 bases between them. The CDR3 has 13 amino acids. Germline V gives CDR1 MDHEN, CDR2 SYDVKM. CDR3 DNA sequence: TGTGCCAGCAGTTGGGGGGGGCCCTACGAGCAGTACTTC. Translated, it gives CASSWGGPYEQYF. Filled out from reference TRBV28 and TRBJ2-7, the complete variable domain reads DVKVTQSSRYLVKRTGEKVFLECVQDMDHENMFWYRQDPGLGLRLIYFSYDVKMKEKGDIPEGYSVSREKKERFSLILESASTNQTSMYLCASSWGGPYEQYFGPGTRLTVT.

This sequence joins TRBV28 and TRBJ2-7; D not certain. The germline V gene has CDR1 MDHEN and CDR2 SYDVKM. The V end lost 3 bases, the J end lost 2 bases, and 8 bases lay between the germline ends. There are 13 residues in the CDR3. DNA for the CDR3: TGTGCCAGCAGTTTGAGGCCCGCCTACGAGCAGTACTTC. The encoded protein is CASSLRPAYEQYF.

V and J are TRBV4-3 and TRBJ2-1; the D gene is possibly TRBD1 (5 bases). The germline V gene has CDR1 LGHNA and CDR2 YSLEER. The CDR3 spans 16 residues. Trimming removed 0 bases at V and 7 bases at J, with 16 bases between. The CDR3: CASSQDLSRVGNEQFF. In DNA form, the CDR3 reads TGCGCCAGCAGCCAAGATCTTAGCAGGGTAGGAAATGAGCAGTTCTTC.

The chain carries TRBV12-3 or TRBV12-4 and TRBJ2-5, with 10 bases aligning to TRBD1. The CDR3 spans 14 residues. V gave up 7 bases and J gave up 3 bases; unmatched junction bases: 5. CDR3 sequence (DNA): TGTGCCAGCACCGGCGGGACAGGGGAAGAGACCCAGTACTTC. It translates to CASTGGTGEETQYF.

This sequence joins TRBV5-1 and TRBJ2-1; TRBD1 matches 9 bases. Losses at the gene ends were 3 bases for V and 3 bases for J; bases not matched to a gene: 7. Per germline, CDR1 SGHRS and CDR2 YFSETQ. The CDR3 runs 16 residues. DNA for the CDR3: TGCGCCAGCAGCTATACAGGGGGCTTGTTCTACAATGAGCAGTTCTTC. Translated, it gives CASSYTGGLFYNEQFF.

This clonotype appeared many times. The V call is TRBV10-2, the J call TRBJ1-1, with D unresolved. Per germline, CDR1 WSHSY and CDR2 SAAADI. Trimming removed 3 bases from V and 5 bases from J, with 10 bases in between. CDR3 length: 13 residues. The chain's CDR3 is CASSDLLRTEAFF. In DNA form, the CDR3 reads TGCGCCAGCAGTGATCTACTGAGGACTGAAGCTTTCTTT.

This clonotype has only a few counts. The chain combines TRBV6-5 with TRBJ2-5; D is possibly TRBD2 (6 bases). Germline V gene data show CDR1 as MNHEY and CDR2 as SVGAGI. The ends were cut back, 1 base at V and 4 bases at J, with 13 bases in the middle. This CDR3 region has 15 residues. The CDR3 reads CASSYYGGVTETQYF. In nucleotides, the CDR3 is TGTGCCAGCAGTTACTACGGGGGAGTTACAGAGACCCAGTACTTC.

This clonotype has just a few counts. The genes are TRBV10-3 and TRBJ2-1; possibly TRBD2 for D (5 bases). The CDR3 loop spans 15 amino acids. From germline, CDR1 is ENHRY and CDR2 SYGVKD. Trimming pared 3 bases from V and 4 bases from J, leaving 13 bases between. The CDR3 bases are TGTGCCATCAGTGAAGTGGGAGTCGGTTACAATGAGCAGTTCTTC. It codes for CAISEVGVGYNEQFF.

This clonotype showed up just a few times. This sequence joins TRBV27 and TRBJ2-1; 15 bases line up with TRBD2. V shed 6 bases and J 4 bases; nucleotides not matched to a gene: 10. This CDR3 has 18 residues. From germline, CDR1 is MNHEY and CDR2 SMNVEV (reference sequence). CDR3 region: CASSTRGLAGGPYNEQFF. The CDR3 DNA sequence: TGTGCCAGCAGCACCCGGGGACTAGCGGGAGGACCGTACAATGAGCAGTTCTTC.

This clonotype occurred a few times. This sequence joins TRBV3-1 and TRBJ2-1; 15 nucleotides agree with TRBD2. This CDR3 spans 21 amino acids. In germline, CDR1 is LGHDT, CDR2 YNNKEL (reference sequence). The V segment lost 1 base and the J segment 4 bases; nucleotides outside the gene matches: 14. The CDR3 sequence is CASSQGFPWGGLAGGYNEQFF. Written as DNA, the CDR3 is TGTGCCAGCAGCCAAGGGTTCCCGTGGGGGGGACTAGCGGGAGGATACAATGAGCAGTTCTTC.

This clonotype appeared many times. This chain joins TRBV20-1 and TRBJ1-4, with a tentative D call TRBD1 (5 bases). This CDR3 contains 15 residues. Germline V CDR1 and CDR2: DFQATT, SNEGSKA (reference sequence). V lost 1 base and J lost 4, with 13 bases in between. This CDR3 reads CSARGPGGNNEKLFF. The CDR3 nucleotides are TGCAGTGCTAGAGGACCGGGGGGTAATAATGAAAAACTGTTTTTT.